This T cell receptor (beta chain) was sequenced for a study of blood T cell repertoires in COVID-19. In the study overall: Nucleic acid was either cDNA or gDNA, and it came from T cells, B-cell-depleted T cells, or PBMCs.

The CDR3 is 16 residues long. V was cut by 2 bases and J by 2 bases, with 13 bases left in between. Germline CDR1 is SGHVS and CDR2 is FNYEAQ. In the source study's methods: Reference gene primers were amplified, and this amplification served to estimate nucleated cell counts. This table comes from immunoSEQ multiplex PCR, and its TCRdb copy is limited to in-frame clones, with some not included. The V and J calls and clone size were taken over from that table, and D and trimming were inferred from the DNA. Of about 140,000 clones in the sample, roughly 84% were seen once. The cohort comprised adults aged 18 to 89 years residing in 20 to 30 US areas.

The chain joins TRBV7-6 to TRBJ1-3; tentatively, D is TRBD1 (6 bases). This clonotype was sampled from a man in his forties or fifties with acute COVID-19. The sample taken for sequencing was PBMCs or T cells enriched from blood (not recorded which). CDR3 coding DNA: TGTGCCAGCAGCTTACAGGGCAGGGGAACTGGAAACACCATATATTTT. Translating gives CASSLQGRGTGNTIYF.